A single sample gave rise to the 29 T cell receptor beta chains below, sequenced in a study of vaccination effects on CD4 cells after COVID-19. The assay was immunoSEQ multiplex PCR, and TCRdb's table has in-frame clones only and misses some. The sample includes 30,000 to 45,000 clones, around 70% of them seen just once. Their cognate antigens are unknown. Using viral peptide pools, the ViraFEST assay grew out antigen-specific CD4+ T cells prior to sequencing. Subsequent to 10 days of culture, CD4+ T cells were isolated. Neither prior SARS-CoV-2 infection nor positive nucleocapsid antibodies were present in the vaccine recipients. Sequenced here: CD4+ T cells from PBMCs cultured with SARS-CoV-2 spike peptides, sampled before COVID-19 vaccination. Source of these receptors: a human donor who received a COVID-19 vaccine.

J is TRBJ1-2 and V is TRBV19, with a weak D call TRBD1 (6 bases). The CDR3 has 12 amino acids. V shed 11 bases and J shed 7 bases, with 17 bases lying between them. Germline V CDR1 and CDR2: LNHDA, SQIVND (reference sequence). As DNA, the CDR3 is TGTGCCTCAAACAGGGCAGCAGGTGGCTACACCTTC. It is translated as CASNRAAGGYTF. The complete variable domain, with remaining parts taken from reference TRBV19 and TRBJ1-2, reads DGGITQSPKYLFRKEGQNVTLSCEQNLNHDAMYWYRQDPGQGLRLIYYSQIVNDFQKGDIAEGYSVSREKKESFPLTVTSAQKNPTAFYLCASNRAAGGYTFGSGTRLTVV.

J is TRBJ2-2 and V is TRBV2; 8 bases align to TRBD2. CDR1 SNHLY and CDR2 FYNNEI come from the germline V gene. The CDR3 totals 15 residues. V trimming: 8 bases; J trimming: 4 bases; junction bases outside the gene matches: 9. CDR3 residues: CASAPGGTRTGELFF. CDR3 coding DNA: TGTGCCAGCGCCCCGGGGGGGACACGCACCGGGGAGCTGTTTTTT.

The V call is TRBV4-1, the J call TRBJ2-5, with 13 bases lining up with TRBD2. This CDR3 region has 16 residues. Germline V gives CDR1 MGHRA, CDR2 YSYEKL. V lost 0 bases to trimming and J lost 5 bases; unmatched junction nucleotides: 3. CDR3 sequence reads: CASSQEGLAGSETQYF. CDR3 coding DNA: TGCGCCAGCAGCCAAGAGGGACTAGCGGGGTCCGAGACCCAGTACTTC.

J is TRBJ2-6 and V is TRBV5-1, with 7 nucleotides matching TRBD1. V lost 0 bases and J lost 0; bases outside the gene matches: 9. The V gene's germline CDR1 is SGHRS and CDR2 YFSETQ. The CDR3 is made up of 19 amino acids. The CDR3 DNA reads TGCGCCAGCAGCTTGGAGATGGTCAGGGGGACCTCTGGGGCCAACGTCCTGACTTTC. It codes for CASSLEMVRGTSGANVLTF.

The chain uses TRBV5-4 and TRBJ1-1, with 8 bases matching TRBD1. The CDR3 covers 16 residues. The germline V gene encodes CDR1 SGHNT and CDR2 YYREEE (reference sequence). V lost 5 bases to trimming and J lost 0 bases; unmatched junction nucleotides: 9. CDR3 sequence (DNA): TGTGCCAGCAGTCCGGGACAGGCTCTTATGAACACTGAAGCTTTCTTT. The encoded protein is CASSPGQALMNTEAFF.

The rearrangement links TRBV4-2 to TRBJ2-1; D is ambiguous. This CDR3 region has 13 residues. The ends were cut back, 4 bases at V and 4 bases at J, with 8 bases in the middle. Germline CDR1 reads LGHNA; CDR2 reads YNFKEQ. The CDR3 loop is CASSRSLYNEQFF. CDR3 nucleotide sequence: TGTGCCAGCAGCCGATCCCTATACAATGAGCAGTTCTTC.

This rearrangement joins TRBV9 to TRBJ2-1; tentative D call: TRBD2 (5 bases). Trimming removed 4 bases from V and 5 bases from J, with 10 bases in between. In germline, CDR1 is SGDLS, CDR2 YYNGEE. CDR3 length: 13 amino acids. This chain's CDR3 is CASSRGPDNEQFF. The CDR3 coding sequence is TGTGCCAGCAGCCGCGGGCCTGACAATGAGCAGTTCTTC. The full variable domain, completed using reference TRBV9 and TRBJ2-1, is DSGVTQTPKHLITATGQRVTLRCSPRSGDLSVYWYQQSLDQGLQFLIQYYNGEERAKGNILERFSAQQFPDLHSELNLSSLELGDSALYFCASSRGPDNEQFFGPGTRLTVL.

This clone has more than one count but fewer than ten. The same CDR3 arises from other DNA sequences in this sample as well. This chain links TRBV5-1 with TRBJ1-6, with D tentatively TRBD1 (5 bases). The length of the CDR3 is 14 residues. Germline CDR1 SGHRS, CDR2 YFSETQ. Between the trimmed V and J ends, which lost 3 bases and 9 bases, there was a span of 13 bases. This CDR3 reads CASSSQGIGSPLHF. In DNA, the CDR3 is TGCGCCAGCAGCTCCCAGGGCATTGGTTCACCCCTCCACTTT.

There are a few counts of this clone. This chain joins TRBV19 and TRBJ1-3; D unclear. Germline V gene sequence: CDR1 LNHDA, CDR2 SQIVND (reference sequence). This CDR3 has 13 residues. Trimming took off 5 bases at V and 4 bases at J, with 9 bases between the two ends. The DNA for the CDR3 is TGTGCCAGTAGTCTTCGGTCCGGAAACACCATATATTTT. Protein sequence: CASSLRSGNTIYF.

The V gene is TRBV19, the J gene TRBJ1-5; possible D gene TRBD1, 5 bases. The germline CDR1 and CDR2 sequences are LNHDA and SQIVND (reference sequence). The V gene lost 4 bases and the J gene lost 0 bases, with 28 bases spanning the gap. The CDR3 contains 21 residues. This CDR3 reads CASSNLPLTAEQGYSNQPQHF. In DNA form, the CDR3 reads TGTGCCAGTAGTAATCTGCCCTTAACGGCGGAGCAGGGATATAGCAATCAGCCCCAGCATTTT.

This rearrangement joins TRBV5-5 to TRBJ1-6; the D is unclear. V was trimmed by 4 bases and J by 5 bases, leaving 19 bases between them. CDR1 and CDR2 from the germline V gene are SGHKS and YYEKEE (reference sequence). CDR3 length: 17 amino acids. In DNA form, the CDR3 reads TGTGCCAGCAGCCAACCGATGAGGGATCCGGATAATTCACCCCTCCACTTT. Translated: CASSQPMRDPDNSPLHF.

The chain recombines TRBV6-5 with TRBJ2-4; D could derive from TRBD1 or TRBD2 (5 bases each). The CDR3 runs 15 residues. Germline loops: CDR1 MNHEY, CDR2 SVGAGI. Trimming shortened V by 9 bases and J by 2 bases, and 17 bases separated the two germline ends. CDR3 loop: CASTSRDRSKNIQYF. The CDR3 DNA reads TGTGCCAGTACCTCGAGGGACCGCTCCAAAAACATTCAGTACTTC.

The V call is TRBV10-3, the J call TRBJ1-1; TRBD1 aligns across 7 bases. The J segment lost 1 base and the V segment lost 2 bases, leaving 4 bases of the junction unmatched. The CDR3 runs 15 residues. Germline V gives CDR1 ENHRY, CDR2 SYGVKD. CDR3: CAISENRGGNTEAFF. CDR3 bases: TGTGCCATCAGTGAGAACAGGGGAGGGAACACTGAAGCTTTCTTT.

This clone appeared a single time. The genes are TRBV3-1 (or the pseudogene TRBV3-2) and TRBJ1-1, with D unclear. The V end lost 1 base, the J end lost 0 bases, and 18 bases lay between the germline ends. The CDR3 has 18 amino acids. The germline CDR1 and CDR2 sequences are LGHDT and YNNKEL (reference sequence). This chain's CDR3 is CASSQGGLLGGLNTEAFF. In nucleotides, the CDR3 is TGTGCCAGCAGCCAAGGAGGCCTACTCGGCGGCTTGAACACTGAAGCTTTCTTT.

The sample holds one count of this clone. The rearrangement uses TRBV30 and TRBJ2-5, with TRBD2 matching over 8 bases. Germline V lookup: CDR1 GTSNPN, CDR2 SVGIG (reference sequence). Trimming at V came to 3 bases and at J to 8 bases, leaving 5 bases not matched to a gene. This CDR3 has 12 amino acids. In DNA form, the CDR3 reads TGTGCCTGGAGCGGGGGGGGTCCCACCCAGTACTTC. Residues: CAWSGGGPTQYF.

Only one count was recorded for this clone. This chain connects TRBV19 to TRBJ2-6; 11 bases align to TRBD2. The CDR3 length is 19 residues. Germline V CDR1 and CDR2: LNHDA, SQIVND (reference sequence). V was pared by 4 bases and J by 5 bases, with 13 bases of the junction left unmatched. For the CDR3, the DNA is TGTGCCAGTAGTACGATAGCGGGAGGGAACTCTGGGTGGGCCAACGTCCTGACTTTC. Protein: CASSTIAGGNSGWANVLTF.

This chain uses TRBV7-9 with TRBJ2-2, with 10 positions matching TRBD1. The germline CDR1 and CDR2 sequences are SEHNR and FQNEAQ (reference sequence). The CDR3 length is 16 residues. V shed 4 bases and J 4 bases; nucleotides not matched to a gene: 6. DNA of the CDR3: TGTGCCAGCAGCTCGCCGGGACAGGGGACCACCGGGGAGCTGTTTTTT. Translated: CASSSPGQGTTGELFF.

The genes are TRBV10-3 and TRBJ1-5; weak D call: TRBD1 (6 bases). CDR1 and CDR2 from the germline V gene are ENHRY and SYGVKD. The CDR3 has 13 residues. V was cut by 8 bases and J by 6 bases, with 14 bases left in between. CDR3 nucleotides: TGTGCCATCTCGCAGGGGAACGGTCAGCCCCAGCATTTT. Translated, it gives CAISQGNGQPQHF.

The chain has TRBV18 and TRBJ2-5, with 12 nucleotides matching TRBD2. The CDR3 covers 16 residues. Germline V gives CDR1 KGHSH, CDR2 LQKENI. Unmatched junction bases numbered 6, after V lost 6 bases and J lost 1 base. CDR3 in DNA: TGTGCCAGCTCCCGGGGACTAGCGGGCCCCCAAGAGACCCAGTACTTC. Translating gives CASSRGLAGPQETQYF.

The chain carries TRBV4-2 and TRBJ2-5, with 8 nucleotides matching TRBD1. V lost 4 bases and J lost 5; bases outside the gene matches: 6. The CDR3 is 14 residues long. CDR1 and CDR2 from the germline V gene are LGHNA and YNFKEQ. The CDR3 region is CASSPGTGRETQYF. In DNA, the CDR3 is TGTGCCAGCAGCCCCGGGACAGGCAGGGAGACCCAGTACTTC.

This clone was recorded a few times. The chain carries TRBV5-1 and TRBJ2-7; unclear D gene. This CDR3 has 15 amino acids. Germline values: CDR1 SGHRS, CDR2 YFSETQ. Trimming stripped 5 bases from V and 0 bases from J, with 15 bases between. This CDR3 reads CASRVNGQSSYEQYF. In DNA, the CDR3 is TGCGCCAGCAGAGTTAACGGGCAGAGCTCCTACGAGCAGTACTTC.

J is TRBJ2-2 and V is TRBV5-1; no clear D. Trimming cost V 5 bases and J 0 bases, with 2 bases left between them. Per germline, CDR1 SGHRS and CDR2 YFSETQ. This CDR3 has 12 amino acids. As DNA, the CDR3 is TGCGCCAGCAGTCCGAACACCGGGGAGCTGTTTTTT. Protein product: CASSPNTGELFF.

CDR3 in amino acids: CASSLRLAAKNIQYF. The DNA for the CDR3 is TGTGCCAGCAGCTTGCGGCTAGCGGCCAAAAACATTCAGTACTTC. The chain couples TRBV5-8 to TRBJ2-4, with D possibly being TRBD2 (6 bases). With 1 base removed from V and 1 base from J, the gap between germline ends came to 9 bases. CDR1 is SGHTS, CDR2 YDEGEE, per germline. The CDR3 runs 15 residues.

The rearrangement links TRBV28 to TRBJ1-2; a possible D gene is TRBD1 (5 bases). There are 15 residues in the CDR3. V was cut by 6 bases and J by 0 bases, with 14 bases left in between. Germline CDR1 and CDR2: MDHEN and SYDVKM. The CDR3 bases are TGTGCCAGCAGCCGTGGGGGGGGAGCTAACTATGGCTACACCTTC. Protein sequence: CASSRGGGANYGYTF.

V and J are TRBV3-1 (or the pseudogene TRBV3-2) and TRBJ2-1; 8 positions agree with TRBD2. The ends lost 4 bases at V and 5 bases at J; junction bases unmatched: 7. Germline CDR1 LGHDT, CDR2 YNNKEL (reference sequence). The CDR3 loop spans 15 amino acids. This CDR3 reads CASSPASGSHNEQFF. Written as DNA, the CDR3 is TGTGCCAGCAGCCCGGCGAGCGGGAGTCACAATGAGCAGTTCTTC.

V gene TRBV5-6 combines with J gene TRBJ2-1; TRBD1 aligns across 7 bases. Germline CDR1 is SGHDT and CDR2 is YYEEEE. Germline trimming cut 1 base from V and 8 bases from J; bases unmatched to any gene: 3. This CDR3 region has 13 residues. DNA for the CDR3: TGTGCCAGCAGCTTGACAGGGGCCCATGAGCAGTTCTTC. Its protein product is CASSLTGAHEQFF.

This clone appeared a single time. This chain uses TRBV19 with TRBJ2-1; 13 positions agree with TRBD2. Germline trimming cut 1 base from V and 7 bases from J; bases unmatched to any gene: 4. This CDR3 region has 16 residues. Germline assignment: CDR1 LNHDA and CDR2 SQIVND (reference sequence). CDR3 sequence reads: CASSIVRLAGGNEQFF. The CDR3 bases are TGTGCCAGTAGTATAGTAAGACTAGCGGGAGGTAATGAGCAGTTCTTC.

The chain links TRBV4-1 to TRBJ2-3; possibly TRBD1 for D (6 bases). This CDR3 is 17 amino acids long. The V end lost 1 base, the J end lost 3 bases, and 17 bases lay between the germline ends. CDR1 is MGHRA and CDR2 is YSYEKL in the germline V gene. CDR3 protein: CASSQAQGTRVTDTQYF. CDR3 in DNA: TGCGCCAGCAGCCAAGCCCAGGGGACAAGGGTGACAGATACGCAGTATTTT.

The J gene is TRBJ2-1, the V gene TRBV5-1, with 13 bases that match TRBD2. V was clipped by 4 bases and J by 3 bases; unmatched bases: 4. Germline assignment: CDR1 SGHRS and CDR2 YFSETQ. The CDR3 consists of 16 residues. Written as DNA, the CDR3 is TGCGCCAGCAGCCGGACTAGCGGGAGAGGCTACAATGAGCAGTTCTTC. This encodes CASSRTSGRGYNEQFF.